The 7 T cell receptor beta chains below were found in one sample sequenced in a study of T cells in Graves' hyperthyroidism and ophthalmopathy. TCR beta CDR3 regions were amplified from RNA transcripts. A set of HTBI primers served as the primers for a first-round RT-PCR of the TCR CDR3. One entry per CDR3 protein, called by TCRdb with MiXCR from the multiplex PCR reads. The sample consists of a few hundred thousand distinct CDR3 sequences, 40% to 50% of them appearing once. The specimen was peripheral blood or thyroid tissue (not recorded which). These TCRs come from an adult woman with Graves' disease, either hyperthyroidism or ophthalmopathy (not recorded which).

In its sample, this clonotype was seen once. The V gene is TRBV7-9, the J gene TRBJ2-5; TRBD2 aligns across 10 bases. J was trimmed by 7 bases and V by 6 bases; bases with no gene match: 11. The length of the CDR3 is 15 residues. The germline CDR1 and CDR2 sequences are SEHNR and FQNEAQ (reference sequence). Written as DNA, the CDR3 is TGTGCCAGCAGAGCACTAGCGGGGTATGAGGGGACCCAGTACTTC. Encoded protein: CASRALAGYEGTQYF.

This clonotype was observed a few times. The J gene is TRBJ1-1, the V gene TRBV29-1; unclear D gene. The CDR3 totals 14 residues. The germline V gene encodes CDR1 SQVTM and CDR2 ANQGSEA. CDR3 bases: TGCAGTGCCTTTAGCGGGCTGGGCCAAAGTGAAGCTTTCTTT. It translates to CSAFSGLGQSEAFF.

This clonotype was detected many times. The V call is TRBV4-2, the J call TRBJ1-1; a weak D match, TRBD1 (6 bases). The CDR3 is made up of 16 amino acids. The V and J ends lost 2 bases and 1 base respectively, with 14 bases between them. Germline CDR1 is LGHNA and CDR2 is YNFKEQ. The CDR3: CASSQTHRVGNTEAFF. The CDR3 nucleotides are TGTGCCAGCAGCCAAACACACAGGGTCGGGAACACTGAAGCTTTCTTT.

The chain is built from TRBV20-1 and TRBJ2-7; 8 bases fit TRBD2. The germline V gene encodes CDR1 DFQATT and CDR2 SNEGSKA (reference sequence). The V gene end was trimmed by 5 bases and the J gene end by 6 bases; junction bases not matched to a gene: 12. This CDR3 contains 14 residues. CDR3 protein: CSAQAGLVSSEQYF. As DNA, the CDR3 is TGCAGTGCTCAGGCGGGACTAGTAAGCTCCGAGCAGTACTTC.

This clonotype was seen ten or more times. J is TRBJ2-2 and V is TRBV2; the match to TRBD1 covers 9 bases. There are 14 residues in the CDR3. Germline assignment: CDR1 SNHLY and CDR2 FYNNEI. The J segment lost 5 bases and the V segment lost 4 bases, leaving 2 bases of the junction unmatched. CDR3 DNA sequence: TGTGCCAGCAGTGGACAGGGGGAAACCGGGGAGCTGTTTTTT. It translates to CASSGQGETGELFF.

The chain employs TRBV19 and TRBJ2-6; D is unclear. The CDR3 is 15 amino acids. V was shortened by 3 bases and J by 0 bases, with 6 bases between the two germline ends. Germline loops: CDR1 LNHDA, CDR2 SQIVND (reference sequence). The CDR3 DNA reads TGTGCCAGTAGTATCATGCTCTCTGGGGCCAACGTCCTGACTTTC. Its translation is CASSIMLSGANVLTF.

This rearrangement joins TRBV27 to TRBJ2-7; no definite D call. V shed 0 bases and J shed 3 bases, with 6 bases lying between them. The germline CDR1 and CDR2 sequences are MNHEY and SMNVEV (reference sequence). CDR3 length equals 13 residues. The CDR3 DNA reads TGTGCCAGCAGTTTATCACGGCTCTACGAGCAGTACTTC. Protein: CASSLSRLYEQYF.